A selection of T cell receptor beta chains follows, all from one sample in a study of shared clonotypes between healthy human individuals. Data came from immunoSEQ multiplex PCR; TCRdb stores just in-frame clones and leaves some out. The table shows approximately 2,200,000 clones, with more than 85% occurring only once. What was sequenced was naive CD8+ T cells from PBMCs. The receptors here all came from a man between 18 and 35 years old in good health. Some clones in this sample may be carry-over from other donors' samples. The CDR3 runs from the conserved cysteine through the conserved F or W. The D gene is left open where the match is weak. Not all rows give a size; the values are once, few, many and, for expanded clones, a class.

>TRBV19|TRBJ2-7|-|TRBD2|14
CASLAGHHTYEQYF
TGTGCCAGTTTAGCGGGACATCACACCTACGAGCAGTACTTC
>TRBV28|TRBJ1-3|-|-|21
CASSLIVRARAPGDSGNTIYF
TGTGCCAGCAGCCTAATCGTCCGAGCCCGGGCCCCAGGCGACTCTGGAAACACCATATATTTT
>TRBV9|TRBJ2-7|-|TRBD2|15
CASSAGVSGRYEQYF
TGTGCCAGCAGCGCTGGGGTTAGCGGGAGGTACGAGCAGTACTTC
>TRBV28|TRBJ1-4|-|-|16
CASSPPDRVGDEKLFF
TGTGCCAGCAGTCCTCCAGATAGGGTAGGGGATGAAAAACTGTTTTTT
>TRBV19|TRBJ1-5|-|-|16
CASNPVPALSNQPQHF
TGTGCCAGTAATCCGGTCCCTGCGCTTAGCAATCAGCCCCAGCATTTT
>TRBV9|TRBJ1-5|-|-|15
CASSPGGAGIQPQHF
TGTGCCAGCAGCCCCGGGGGGGCAGGGATTCAGCCCCAGCATTTT
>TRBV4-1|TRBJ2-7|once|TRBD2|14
CASSPGLADYEQYF
TGCGCCAGCAGCCCGGGACTAGCGGACTACGAGCAGTACTTC
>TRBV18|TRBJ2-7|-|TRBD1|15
CASSPDRGFSYEQYF
TGTGCCAGCTCACCTGACAGGGGATTCTCCTACGAGCAGTACTTC
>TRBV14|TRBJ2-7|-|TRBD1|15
CASSQGTANSYEQYF
TGTGCCAGCAGCCAGGGGACAGCAAACTCCTACGAGCAGTACTTC
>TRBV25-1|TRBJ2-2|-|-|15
CASSSGSGDTGELFF
TGTGCCAGCAGTTCAGGGTCCGGAGACACCGGGGAGCTGTTTTTT
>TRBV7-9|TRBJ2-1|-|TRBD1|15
CASSLGRTGGDEQFF
TGTGCCAGCAGCTTAGGGCGGACAGGGGGTGATGAGCAGTTCTTC
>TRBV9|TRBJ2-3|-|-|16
CASSVEPGGLSDTQYF
TGTGCCAGCAGCGTAGAACCCGGGGGATTGAGTGATACGCAGTATTTT
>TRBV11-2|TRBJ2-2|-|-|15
CASSSRNVNTGELFF
TGTGCCAGCAGCTCCCGCAACGTGAACACCGGGGAGCTGTTTTTT
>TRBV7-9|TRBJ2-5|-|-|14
CASSVSGLGETQYF
TGTGCCAGCAGCGTTTCGGGCCTTGGGGAGACCCAGTACTTC
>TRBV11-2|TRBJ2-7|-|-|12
CASSRIFYEQYF
TGTGCCAGCAGCCGCATCTTCTACGAGCAGTACTTC
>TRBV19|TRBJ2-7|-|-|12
CASSSDSYEQYF
TGTGCCAGTAGTTCCGACAGCTACGAGCAGTACTTC
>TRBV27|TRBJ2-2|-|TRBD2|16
CASSLRLAGGPGELFF
TGTGCCAGCAGTTTACGCCTAGCGGGAGGGCCCGGGGAGCTGTTTTTT
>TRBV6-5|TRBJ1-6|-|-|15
CASSSLGAAYSPLHF
TGTGCCAGCAGTTCACTCGGGGCAGCTTATTCACCCCTCCACTTT
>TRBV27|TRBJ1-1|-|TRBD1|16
CASRTTRDRFFTEAFF
TGTGCCAGCAGGACAACCCGGGACAGATTCTTCACTGAAGCTTTCTTT
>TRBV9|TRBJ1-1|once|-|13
CASSPSKGTEAFF
TGTGCCAGCAGCCCAAGTAAGGGCACTGAAGCTTTCTTT
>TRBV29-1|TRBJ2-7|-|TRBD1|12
CSVTGQFYEQYF
TGCAGCGTAACGGGACAGTTCTACGAGCAGTACTTC
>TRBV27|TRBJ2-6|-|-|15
CASSHDQIGANVLTF
TGTGCCAGCAGCCACGACCAGATTGGGGCCAACGTCCTGACTTTC
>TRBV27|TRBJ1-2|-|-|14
CASSLSPGNYGYTF
TGTGCCAGCAGTTTGAGTCCAGGGAACTATGGCTACACCTTC
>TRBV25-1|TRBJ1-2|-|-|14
CASSELGAADGYTF
TGTGCCAGCAGTGAATTAGGAGCGGCGGATGGCTACACCTTC
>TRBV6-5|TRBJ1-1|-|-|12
CASQTGNTEAFF
TGTGCCAGCCAAACAGGGAACACTGAAGCTTTCTTT
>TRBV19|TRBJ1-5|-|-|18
CASSIGGAGGRGNQPQHF
TGTGCCAGTAGTATAGGAGGTGCCGGGGGCAGGGGCAATCAGCCCCAGCATTTT
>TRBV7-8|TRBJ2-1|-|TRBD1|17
CASSLRATGQDYNEQFF
TGTGCCAGCAGCTTAAGGGCCACGGGACAGGATTACAATGAGCAGTTCTTC
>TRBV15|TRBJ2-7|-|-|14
CATSGGDKTYEQYF
TGTGCCACCAGCGGTGGGGACAAGACCTACGAGCAGTACTTC
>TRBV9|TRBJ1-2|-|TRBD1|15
CASSGRTGRNYGYTF
TGTGCCAGCAGCGGCCGGACAGGGAGAAACTATGGCTACACCTTC
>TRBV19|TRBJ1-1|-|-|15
CASSIGTGGHTEAFF
TGTGCCAGTAGTATCGGGACTGGGGGCCACACTGAAGCTTTCTTT
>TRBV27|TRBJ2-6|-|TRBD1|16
CASGLNRGTGANVLTF
TGTGCCAGCGGACTTAACAGGGGAACTGGGGCCAACGTCCTGACTTTC
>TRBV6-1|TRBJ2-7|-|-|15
CASSESWGGLVEQYF
TGTGCCAGCAGTGAAAGTTGGGGGGGGCTCGTTGAGCAGTACTTC
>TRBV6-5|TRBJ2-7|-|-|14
CASSYTRGDYEQYF
TGTGCCAGCAGTTACACCAGGGGGGACTACGAGCAGTACTTC
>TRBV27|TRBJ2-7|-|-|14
CASSSVGGRNEQYF
TGTGCCAGCAGTTCTGTTGGGGGGCGGAACGAGCAGTACTTC
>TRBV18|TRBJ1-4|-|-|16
CASSPPLAAFNEKLFF
TGTGCCAGCTCACCACCGCTGGCGGCGTTTAATGAAAAACTGTTTTTT
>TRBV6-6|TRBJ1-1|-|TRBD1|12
CASSGTGGWAFF
TGTGCCAGCAGCGGGACAGGGGGTTGGGCTTTCTTT
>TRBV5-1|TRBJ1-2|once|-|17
CASSSEDTLGPNYGYTF
TGCGCCAGCAGCTCGGAGGACACCCTGGGACCTAACTATGGCTACACCTTC
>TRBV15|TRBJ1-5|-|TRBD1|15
CATSRGTGSNQPQHF
TGTGCCACCAGCAGGGGGACAGGGAGCAATCAGCCCCAGCATTTT
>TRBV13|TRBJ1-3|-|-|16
CASSLAVQGSGNTIYF
TGTGCCAGCAGCTTAGCCGTACAGGGATCTGGAAACACCATATATTTT
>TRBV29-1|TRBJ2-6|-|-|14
CSVEGSEGANVLTF
TGCAGCGTTGAGGGCTCGGAAGGGGCCAACGTCCTGACTTTC
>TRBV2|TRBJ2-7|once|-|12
CASSTGAGEQYF
TGTGCCAGCAGTACGGGGGCGGGGGAGCAGTACTTC
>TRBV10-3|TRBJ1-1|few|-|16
CAISEARVLGNTEAFF
TGTGCCATCAGTGAGGCCCGGGTCCTAGGAAACACTGAAGCTTTCTTT
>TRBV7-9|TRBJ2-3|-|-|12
CASSPAPDTQYF
TGTGCCAGCAGCCCCGCACCAGATACGCAGTATTTT
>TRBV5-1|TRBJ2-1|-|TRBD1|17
CASSLVGGHTSYNEQFF
TGCGCCAGCAGCTTGGTAGGGGGCCACACTTCCTACAATGAGCAGTTCTTC
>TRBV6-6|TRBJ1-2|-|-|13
CASSYQGNYGYTF
TGTGCCAGCAGTTACCAGGGAAACTATGGCTACACCTTC
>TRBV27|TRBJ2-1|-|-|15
CASSYRDNEGLGRFF
TGTGCCAGCAGCTACCGGGACAATGAAGGTTTAGGTCGGTTCTTC
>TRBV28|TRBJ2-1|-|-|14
CASSLTRSYNEQFF
TGTGCCAGCAGTTTGACTAGATCCTACAATGAGCAGTTCTTC
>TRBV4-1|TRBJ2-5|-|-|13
CASSQVPGETQYF
TGCGCCAGCAGCCAAGTCCCAGGCGAGACCCAGTACTTC
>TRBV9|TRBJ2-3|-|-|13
CASSVMWGDTQYF
TGTGCCAGCAGCGTAATGTGGGGTGATACGCAGTATTTT
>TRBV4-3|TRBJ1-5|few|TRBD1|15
CASSQDTGGKQPQHF
TGCGCCAGCAGCCAAGACACAGGGGGCAAACAGCCCCAGCATTTT
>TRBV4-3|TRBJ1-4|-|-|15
CASSQGPGTNEKLFF
TGCGCCAGCAGCCAAGGGCCGGGGACTAATGAAAAACTGTTTTTT
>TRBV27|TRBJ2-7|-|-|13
CASSLHPPGEQYF
TGTGCCAGCAGTTTACATCCCCCGGGCGAGCAGTACTTC
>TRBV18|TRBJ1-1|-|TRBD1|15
CASSHPTGVNTEAFF
TGTGCCAGCTCACATCCGACAGGGGTGAACACTGAAGCTTTCTTT